This entry describes one TCR beta chain. The antigen remains unidentified. This specimen belongs to a study of shared clonotypes between healthy human individuals. Study-level background: Per-donor plates numbered three CD4 naive, three CD4 memory, two CD8 naive and one CD8 memory. General study points: Sequencing depth was expected to influence donor clonotype sharing.

Original processing notes: Junction-only sequences without quality scores were provided by ImmunoSEQ, so filtering was different. Using immunoSEQ multiplex PCR, the repertoire was profiled, and TCRdb retains in-frame clones only, with some absent. The DNA gave D and trimming, while V, J and clone size come from that table. Of a few million clones listed, around 94% are singletons. V was clipped by 3 bases and J by 2 bases, with 15 bases between them. Germline V gives CDR1 SGHRS, CDR2 YFSETQ. The CDR3 is made up of 17 amino acids. This TCR was sampled from a man younger than 35 in good health. The chain employs TRBV5-1 and TRBJ2-6; tentative D call: TRBD1 (5 bases). Sequenced material: naive CD4+ T cells sorted from blood. Specified subset: CD45RA+ positively selected. CDR3 amino acids: CASSYSGKGPGANVLTF. CDR3 in DNA: TGCGCCAGCAGCTATTCAGGGAAGGGGCCTGGGGCCAACGTCCTGACTTTC.